The clone carrying this T cell receptor (beta chain) was seen once. Source study methods: By means of reference gene primer amplification, nucleated cell counts were estimated. The assay was immunoSEQ multiplex PCR, and TCRdb's table has in-frame clones only and misses some. The DNA was the basis for D and trimming; V, J and clone size are from that table. The sample consists of around 70,000 clones, about 80% of them appearing once. These data originate in a study of blood T cell repertoires in COVID-19. On the study more broadly: Some COVID-19 samples were acute and others convalescent; all came from the United States, Italy and Spain. T cells, B-cell-depleted T cells, or PBMCs provided the cDNA or gDNA that served as material.

This CDR3 region has 11 residues. Trimming pared 6 bases from V and 7 bases from J, leaving 9 bases between. The sample was peripheral blood. This receptor was identified in a man aged 55 to 70 with acute or convalescent COVID-19. The gene calls are TRBV12-3 or TRBV12-4 and TRBJ1-2; D unresolved. CDR3 loop: CASSRGIGYTF. In nucleotides, the CDR3 is TGTGCCAGCAGCCGAGGGATTGGCTACACCTTC.